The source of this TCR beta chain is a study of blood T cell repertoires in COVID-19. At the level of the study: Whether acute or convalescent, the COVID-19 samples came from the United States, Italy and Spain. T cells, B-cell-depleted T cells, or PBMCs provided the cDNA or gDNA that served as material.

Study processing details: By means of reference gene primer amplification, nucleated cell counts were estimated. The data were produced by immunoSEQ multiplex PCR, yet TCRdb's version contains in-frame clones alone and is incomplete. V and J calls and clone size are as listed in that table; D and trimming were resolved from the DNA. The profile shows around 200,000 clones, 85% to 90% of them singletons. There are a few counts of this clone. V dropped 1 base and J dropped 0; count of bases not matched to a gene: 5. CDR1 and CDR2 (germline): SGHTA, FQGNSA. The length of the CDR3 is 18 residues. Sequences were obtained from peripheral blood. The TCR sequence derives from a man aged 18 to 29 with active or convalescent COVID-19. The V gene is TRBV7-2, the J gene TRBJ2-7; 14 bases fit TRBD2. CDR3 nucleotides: TGTGCCAGCAGCTTAGGCGGACTAGCGGGAGGCCCCTCCTACGAGCAGTACTTC. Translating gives CASSLGGLAGGPSYEQYF.